Included here is one T cell receptor beta chain sequence, with context. Methods used by the authors: Amplification with reference gene primers provided the estimates of nucleated cell counts. TCRdb keeps only in-frame clones here, not all; method: immunoSEQ multiplex PCR. V and J calls and clone size are given by that table; D and trimming were obtained from the DNA. Of about 130,000 clones listed, around four fifths are singletons. This entry is derived from a study of blood T cell repertoires in COVID-19. Across the whole study: COVID-19 samples, acute and convalescent, were from the United States, Italy and Spain. T cells, B-cell-depleted T cells, or PBMCs provided the cDNA or gDNA that served as material.

Germline loops: CDR1 MNHEY, CDR2 SVGAGI. V shed 6 bases and J shed 8 bases, with 13 bases lying between them. There are 12 residues in the CDR3. The sequenced material came from peripheral blood. This TCR came from a man aged 35 to 55 with active or convalescent COVID-19. The chain employs TRBV6-5 and TRBJ1-2, with D perhaps TRBD1 (6 bases). In DNA form, the CDR3 reads TGTGCCAGCAGCCGCCAGGGGATCGGCTACACCTTC. Translation: CASSRQGIGYTF.